This T cell receptor beta chain was observed in a study of monozygotic twins with inflammatory bowel disease. Findings of the study overall: IBD patients showed reduced TCRbeta diversity (inverse Simpson) versus healthy co-twins.

TCRdb processed the 5' RACE reads again and assigns one entry to each CDR3 protein, with no DNA. The sample table sets out approximately 100,000 distinct CDR3 sequences. The CDR3 sequence is 16 residues long. Germline lookup yields CDR1 SEHNR and CDR2 FQNEAQ (reference sequence). With respect to this clonotype: The antigen is not known.

Total RNA was isolated from whole blood without T cell sorting. Sequenced: blood. This TCR was recovered from a human donor with ulcerative colitis or Crohn's disease, or a healthy co-twin of an affected twin (not recorded which). The rearrangement joins TRBV7-9 to TRBJ1-5; TCRdb gives TRBD1 as the D gene, but with no DNA this cannot be confirmed. The CDR3 spells CASSGGLAGGNQPQHF.